The rows below give T cell receptor beta chains drawn from one sample of a study of long-term antiretroviral therapy in people with HIV. Sequenced by immunoSEQ multiplex PCR; TCRdb stores in-frame clones only, minus some. The sample has approximately 15,000 clones; around four fifths are singletons. The specimen comprised unsorted PBMCs, sampled 1.8 years before starting antiretroviral therapy. The source of these receptors is a woman between 40 and 50 years old with HIV. CDR3s include the opening cysteine and the closing phenylalanine or tryptophan.

>TRBJ2-7|TRBV7-9
CASSSETVPQEQYF
>TRBJ2-7|TRBV5-1
CASSPIAGVSYEQYF
>TRBJ1-5|TRBV5-5
CASSPHERKVVGQPQHF
>TRBJ2-7|TRBV19
CATSDSPSSYEQYF
>TRBJ1-3|TRBV9
CASSVGTSDTIYF
>TRBJ1-1|TRBV10-3
CAISEFTGGLSEAFF
>TRBJ1-5|TRBV2
CASSGDTHSNQPQHF
>TRBJ1-5|TRBV5-1
CASSLADGPQHF
>TRBJ1-5|TRBV6-6
CASSYERGEQPQHF
>TRBJ2-7|TRBV4-2
CASSQGRGAYEQYF
>TRBJ2-1|TRBV7-3
CASSPGTGGNGEQFF